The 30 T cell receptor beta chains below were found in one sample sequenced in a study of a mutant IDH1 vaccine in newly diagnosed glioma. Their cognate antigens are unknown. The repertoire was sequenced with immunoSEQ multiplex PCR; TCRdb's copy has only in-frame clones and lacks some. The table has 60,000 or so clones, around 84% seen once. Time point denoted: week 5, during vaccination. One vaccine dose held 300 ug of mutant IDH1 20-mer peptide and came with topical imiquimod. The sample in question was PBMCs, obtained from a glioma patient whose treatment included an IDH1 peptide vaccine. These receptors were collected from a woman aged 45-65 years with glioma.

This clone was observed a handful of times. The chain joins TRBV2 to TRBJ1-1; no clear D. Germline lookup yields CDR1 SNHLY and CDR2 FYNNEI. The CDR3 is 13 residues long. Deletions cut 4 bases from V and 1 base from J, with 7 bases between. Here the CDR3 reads CASSAQGNTEAFF. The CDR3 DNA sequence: TGTGCCAGCAGTGCTCAAGGGAACACTGAAGCTTTCTTT. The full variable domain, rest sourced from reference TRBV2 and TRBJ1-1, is EPEVTQTPSHQVTQMGQEVILRCVPISNHLYFYWYRQILGQKVEFLVSFYNNEISEKSEIFDDQFSVERPDGSNFTLKIRSTKLEDSAMYFCASSAQGNTEAFFGQGTRLTVV.

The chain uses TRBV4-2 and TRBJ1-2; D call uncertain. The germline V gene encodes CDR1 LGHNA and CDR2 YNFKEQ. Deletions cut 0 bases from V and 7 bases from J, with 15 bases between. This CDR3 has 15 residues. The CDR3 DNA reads TGTGCCAGCAGCCAAGATAGCCCGTCGAACCGTGGCTACACCTTC. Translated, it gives CASSQDSPSNRGYTF.

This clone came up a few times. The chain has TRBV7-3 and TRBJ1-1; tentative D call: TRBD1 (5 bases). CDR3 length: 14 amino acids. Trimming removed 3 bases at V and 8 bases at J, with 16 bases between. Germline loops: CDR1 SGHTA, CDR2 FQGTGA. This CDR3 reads CASSLAGRWKEAFF. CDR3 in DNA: TGTGCCAGCAGCTTGGCAGGGAGGTGGAAAGAAGCTTTCTTT.

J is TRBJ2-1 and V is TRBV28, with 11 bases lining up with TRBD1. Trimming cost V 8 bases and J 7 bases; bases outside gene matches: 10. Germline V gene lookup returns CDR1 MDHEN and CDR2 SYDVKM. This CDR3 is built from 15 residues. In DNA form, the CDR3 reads TGTGCCAGCGCCGAGACGGGACAGGGGGGGAATGAGCAGTTCTTC. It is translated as CASAETGQGGNEQFF.

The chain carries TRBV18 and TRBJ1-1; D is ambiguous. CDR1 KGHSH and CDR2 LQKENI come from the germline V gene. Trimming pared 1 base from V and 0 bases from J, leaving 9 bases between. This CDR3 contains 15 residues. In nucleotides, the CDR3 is TGTGCCAGCTCACCACTTAAGCTTTTGAACACTGAAGCTTTCTTT. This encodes CASSPLKLLNTEAFF. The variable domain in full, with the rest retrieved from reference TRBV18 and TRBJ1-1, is NAGVMQNPRHLVRRRGQEARLRCSPMKGHSHVYWYRQLPEEGLKFMVYLQKENIIDESGMPKERFSAEFPKEGPSILRIQQVVRGDSAAYFCASSPLKLLNTEAFFGQGTRLTVV.

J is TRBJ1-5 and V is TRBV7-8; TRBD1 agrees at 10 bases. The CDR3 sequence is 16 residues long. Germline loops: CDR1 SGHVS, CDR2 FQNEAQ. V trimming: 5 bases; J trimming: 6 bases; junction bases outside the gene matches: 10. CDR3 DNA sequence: TGTGCCAGCAGCCCCTGGGACAGGGGCGCCGGTCAGCCCCAGCATTTT. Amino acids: CASSPWDRGAGQPQHF. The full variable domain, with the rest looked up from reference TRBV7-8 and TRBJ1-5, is GAGVSQSPRYKVAKRGQDVALRCDPISGHVSLFWYQQALGQGPEFLTYFQNEAQLDKSGLPSDRFFAERPEGSVSTLKIQRTQQEDSAVYLCASSPWDRGAGQPQHFGDGTRLSIL.

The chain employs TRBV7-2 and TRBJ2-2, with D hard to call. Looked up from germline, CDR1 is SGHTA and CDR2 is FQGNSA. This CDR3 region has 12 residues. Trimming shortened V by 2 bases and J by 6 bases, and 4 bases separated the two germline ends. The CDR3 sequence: CASSLYPGELFF. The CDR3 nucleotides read TGTGCCAGCAGCTTATACCCCGGGGAGCTGTTTTTT.

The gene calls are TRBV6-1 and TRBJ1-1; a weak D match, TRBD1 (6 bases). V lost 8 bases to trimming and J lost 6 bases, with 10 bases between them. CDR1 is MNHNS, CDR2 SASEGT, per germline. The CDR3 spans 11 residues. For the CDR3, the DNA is TGTGCCAGCTGGGAGGGGGCTGAAGCTTTCTTT. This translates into CASWEGAEAFF.

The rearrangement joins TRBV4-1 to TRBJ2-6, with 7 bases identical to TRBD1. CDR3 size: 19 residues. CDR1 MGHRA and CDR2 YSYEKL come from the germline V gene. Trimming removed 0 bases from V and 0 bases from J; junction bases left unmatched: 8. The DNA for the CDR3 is TGCGCCAGCAGCCAAGACATACAGGGGATCGGCTCTGGGGCCAACGTCCTGACTTTC. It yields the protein CASSQDIQGIGSGANVLTF.

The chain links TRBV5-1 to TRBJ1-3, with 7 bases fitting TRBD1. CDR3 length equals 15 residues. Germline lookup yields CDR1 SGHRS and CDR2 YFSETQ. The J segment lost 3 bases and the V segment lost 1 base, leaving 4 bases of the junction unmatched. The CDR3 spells CASSLTGDGGNTIYF. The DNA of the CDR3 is TGCGCCAGCAGCTTGACAGGGGATGGTGGAAACACCATATATTTT.

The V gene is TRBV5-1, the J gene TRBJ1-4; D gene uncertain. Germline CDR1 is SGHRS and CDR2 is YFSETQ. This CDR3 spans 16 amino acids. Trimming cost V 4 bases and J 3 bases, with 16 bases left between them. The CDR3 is CASSIAPPGANEKLFF. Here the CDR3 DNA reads TGCGCCAGCAGCATTGCCCCACCCGGAGCTAATGAAAAACTGTTTTTT.

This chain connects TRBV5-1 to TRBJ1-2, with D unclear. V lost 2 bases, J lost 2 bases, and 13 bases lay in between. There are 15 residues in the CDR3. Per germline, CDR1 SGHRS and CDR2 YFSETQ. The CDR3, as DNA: TGCGCCAGCAGCTTAGCAGCACAGCAGAACTATGGCTACACCTTC. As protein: CASSLAAQQNYGYTF.

The CDR3 spells CASELCPSRVGNQPQHF. The CDR3 DNA reads as TGCGCCAGCGAACTCTGCCCCTCCAGGGTTGGGAATCAGCCCCAGCATTTT. This chain joins TRBV23-1 and TRBJ1-5; possibly TRBD1 for D (5 bases). TRBV23-1 qualifies as an ORF whose function is uncertain. Trimming stripped 8 bases from V and 4 bases from J, with 24 bases between. This CDR3 comprises 17 residues.

The CDR3 loop reads CASSQDESGFSGANVLTF. The CDR3 nucleotides read TGCGCCAGCAGCCAAGATGAATCGGGTTTCTCTGGGGCCAACGTCCTGACTTTC. V is TRBV4-3 and J is TRBJ2-6; the D is unclear. Germline V gene sequence: CDR1 LGHNA, CDR2 YSLEER. The CDR3 loop spans 18 amino acids. V was shortened by 0 bases and J by 0 bases, with 12 bases between the two germline ends.

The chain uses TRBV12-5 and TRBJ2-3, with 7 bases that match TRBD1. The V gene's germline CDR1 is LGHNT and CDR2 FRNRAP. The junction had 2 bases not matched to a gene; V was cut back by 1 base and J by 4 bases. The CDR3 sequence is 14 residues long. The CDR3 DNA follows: TGTGCTAGTGGTTTGGGTACAGGGGCAGATACGCAGTATTTT. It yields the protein CASGLGTGADTQYF.

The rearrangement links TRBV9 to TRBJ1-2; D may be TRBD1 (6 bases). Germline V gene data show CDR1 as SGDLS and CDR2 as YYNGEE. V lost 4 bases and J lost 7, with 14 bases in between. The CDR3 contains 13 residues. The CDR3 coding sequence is TGTGCCAGCAGCAAAGAACAGGGCGGTGGCTACACCTTC. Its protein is CASSKEQGGGYTF.

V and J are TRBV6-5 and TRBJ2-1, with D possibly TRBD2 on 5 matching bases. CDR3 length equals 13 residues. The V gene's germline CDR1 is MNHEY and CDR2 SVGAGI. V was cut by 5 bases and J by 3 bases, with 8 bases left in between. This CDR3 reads CASSRLNYNEQFF. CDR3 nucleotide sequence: TGTGCCAGCAGTCGACTAAACTACAATGAGCAGTTCTTC.

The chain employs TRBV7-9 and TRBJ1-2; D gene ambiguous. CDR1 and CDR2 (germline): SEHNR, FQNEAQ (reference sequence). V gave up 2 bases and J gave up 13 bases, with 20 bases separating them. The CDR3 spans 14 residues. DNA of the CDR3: TGTGCCAGCAGCTTAAACGGTGCTGAGCCACCCGGCACCTTC. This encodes CASSLNGAEPPGTF.

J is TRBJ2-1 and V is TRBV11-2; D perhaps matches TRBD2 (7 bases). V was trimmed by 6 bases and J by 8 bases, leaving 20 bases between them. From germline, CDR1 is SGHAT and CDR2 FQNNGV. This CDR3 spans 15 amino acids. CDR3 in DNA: TGTGCCAGCAGTTACCGGGCGGGGGCCGCGGATGAGCAGTTCTTC. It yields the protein CASSYRAGAADEQFF.

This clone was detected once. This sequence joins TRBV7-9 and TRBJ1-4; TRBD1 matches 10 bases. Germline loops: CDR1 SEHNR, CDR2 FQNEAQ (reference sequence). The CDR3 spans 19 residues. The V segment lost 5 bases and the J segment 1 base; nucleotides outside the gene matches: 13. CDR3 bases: TGTGCCAGCAGCGCACTCTCGGGACAGGGGATTGTAACTAATGAAAAACTGTTTTTT. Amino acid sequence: CASSALSGQGIVTNEKLFF.

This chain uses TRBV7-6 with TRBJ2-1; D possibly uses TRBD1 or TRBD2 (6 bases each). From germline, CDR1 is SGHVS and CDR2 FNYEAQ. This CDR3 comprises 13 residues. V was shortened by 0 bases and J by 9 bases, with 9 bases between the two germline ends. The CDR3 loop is CASSLAGGAEQFF. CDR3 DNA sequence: TGTGCCAGCAGCTTAGCGGGGGGCGCTGAGCAGTTCTTC. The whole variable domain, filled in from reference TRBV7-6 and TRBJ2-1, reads GAGVSQSPRYKVTKRGQDVALRCDPISGHVSLYWYRQALGQGPEFLTYFNYEAQQDKSGLPNDRFSAERPEGSISTLTIQRTEQRDSAMYRCASSLAGGAEQFFGPGTRLTVL.

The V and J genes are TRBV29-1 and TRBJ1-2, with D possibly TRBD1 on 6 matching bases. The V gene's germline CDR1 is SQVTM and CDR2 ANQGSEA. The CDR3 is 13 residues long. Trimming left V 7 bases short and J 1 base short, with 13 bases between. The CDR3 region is CSGDTDSNYGYTF. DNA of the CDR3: TGCAGCGGTGATACGGACAGTAACTATGGCTACACCTTC.

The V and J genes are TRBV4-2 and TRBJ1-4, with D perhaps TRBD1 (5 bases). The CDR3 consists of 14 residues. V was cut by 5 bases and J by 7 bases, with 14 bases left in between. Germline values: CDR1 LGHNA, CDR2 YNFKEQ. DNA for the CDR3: TGTGCCAGCAGCGCCCCGGGGCACAGTGAAAAACTGTTTTTT. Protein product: CASSAPGHSEKLFF.

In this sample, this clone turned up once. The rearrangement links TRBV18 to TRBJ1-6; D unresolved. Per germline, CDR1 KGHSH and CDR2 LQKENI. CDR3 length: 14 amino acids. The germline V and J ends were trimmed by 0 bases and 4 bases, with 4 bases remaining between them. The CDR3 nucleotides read TGTGCCAGCTCACCACCGGGATATAATTCACCCCTCCACTTT. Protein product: CASSPPGYNSPLHF.

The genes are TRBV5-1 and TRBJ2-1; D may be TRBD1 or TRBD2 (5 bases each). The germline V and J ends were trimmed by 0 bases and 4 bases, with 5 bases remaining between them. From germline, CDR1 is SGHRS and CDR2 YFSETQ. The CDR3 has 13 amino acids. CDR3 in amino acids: CASSLGGYNEQFF. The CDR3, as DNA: TGCGCCAGCAGCTTGGGGGGGTACAATGAGCAGTTCTTC.

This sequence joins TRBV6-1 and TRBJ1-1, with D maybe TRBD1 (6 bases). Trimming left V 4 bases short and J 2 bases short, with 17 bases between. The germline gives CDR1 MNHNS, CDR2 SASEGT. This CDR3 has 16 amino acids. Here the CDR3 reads CASSGGGDIFNTEAFF. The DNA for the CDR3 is TGTGCCAGCAGTGGAGGGGGGGACATCTTTAACACTGAAGCTTTCTTT.

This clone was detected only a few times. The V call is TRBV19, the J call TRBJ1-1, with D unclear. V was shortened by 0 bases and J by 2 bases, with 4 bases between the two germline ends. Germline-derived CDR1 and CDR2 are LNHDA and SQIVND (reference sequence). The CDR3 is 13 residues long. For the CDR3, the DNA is TGTGCCAGTAGTATAGATCCTAACACTGAAGCTTTCTTT. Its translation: CASSIDPNTEAFF. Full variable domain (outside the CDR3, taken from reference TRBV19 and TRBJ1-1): DGGITQSPKYLFRKEGQNVTLSCEQNLNHDAMYWYRQDPGQGLRLIYYSQIVNDFQKGDIAEGYSVSREKKESFPLTVTSAQKNPTAFYLCASSIDPNTEAFFGQGTRLTVV.

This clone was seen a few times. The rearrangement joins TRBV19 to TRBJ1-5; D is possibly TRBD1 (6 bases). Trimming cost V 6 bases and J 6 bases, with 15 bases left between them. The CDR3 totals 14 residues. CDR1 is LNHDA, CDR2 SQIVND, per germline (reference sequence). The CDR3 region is CASSLQGGGQPQHF. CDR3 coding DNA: TGTGCCAGTAGCCTACAGGGAGGGGGTCAGCCCCAGCATTTT.

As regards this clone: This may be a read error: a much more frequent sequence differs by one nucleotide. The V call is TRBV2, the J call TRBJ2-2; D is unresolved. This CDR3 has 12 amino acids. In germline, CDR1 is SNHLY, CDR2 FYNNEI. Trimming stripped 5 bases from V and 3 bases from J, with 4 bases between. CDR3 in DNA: TGTGCCAGCAGTTCGGACACCGGGGAGCTGTTTTTT. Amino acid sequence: CASSSDTGELFF.

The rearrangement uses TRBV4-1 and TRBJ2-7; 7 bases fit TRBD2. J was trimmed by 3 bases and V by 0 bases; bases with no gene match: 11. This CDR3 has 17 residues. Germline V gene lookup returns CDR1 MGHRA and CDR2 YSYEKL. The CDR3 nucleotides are TGCGCCAGCAGCCAAGATTCTTCACAGCGGGGTTTCTACGAGCAGTACTTC. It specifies CASSQDSSQRGFYEQYF.